Below, one TCR beta chain is given with its context. These data are taken from a study of technical replicates of blood from several donors. The germline gives CDR1 MNHEY, CDR2 SVGAGI. This CDR3 spans 15 amino acids. V was cut by 3 bases and J by 2 bases, with 13 bases left in between. Produced via immunoSEQ multiplex PCR; TCRdb's table is partial and in-frame only. The sample contains about 93,000 clones, roughly 96% of which appear only once. This chain uses TRBV6-5 with TRBJ1-1; possible D gene TRBD1, 5 bases. This clonotype was obtained from a human donor in good health. The sample consisted of T cells isolated from PBMCs. CDR3 DNA sequence: TGTGCCAGCAGTTATCGATTACAGGTAAACACTGAAGCTTTCTTT. Protein product: CASSYRLQVNTEAFF.